A selection of T cell receptor beta chains follows, all from one sample in a study of beta chain features in type 1 diabetes. TCRdb's copy holds only in-frame clones and misses some; the assay was immunoSEQ multiplex PCR. The sample holds about 150,000 clones, 40% to 55% seen once. Material for sequencing was Tregs from blood. These receptors were collected from a young man in good health. The CDR3 runs from the conserved cysteine through the conserved F or W. The order of the fields is J gene, V gene, clone size, D gene, CDR3 protein, CDR3 DNA. A D gene is named only where the DNA matches it firmly. A clone size is listed for some rows: how often the clone was seen (once, few, many), or a class if it is expanded.

TRBJ2-1	TRBV30	once	TRBD2	CAWSVLPGLAGVAYNEQFF	TGTGCCTGGAGTGTTCTACCGGGACTAGCGGGAGTCGCCTACAATGAGCAGTTCTTC
TRBJ2-3	TRBV7-6	few	TRBD1	CASSSGQAQYF	TGTGCCAGCAGCTCAGGACAGGCGCAGTATTTT
TRBJ2-7	TRBV4-2	few	TRBD1	CASSQEQGALSSYEQYF	TGTGCCAGCAGCCAAGAACAGGGGGCCCTGAGCTCCTACGAGCAGTACTTC
TRBJ1-2	TRBV5-1	-	TRBD1	CASSTNRGSNYGYTF	TGCGCCAGCAGCACCAACAGGGGTAGTAACTATGGCTACACCTTC
TRBJ2-7	TRBV5-1	-	TRBD1	CASSKDRGSSYEQYF	TGCGCCAGCAGCAAAGACAGGGGGAGCTCCTACGAGCAGTACTTC
TRBJ2-2	TRBV28	few	TRBD2	CASSYESPTSGGENTGELFF	TGTGCCAGCAGCTACGAATCTCCAACTAGCGGGGGGGAAAACACCGGGGAGCTGTTTTTT
TRBJ2-5	TRBV5-1	-	TRBD2	CASSAFTSGVQETQYF	TGCGCCAGCAGCGCGTTCACTAGCGGGGTCCAAGAGACCCAGTACTTC
TRBJ1-2	TRBV10-3	-	TRBD1	CAISGQGAHGYTF	TGTGCCATCAGCGGACAGGGGGCGCATGGCTACACCTTC
TRBJ1-1	TRBV19	-	-	CASSIGAGVLVNTEAFF	TGTGCCAGTAGTATAGGCGCAGGGGTTCTTGTGAACACTGAAGCTTTCTTT
TRBJ2-7	TRBV9	once	TRBD2	CASSVGFEGGLVQYF	TGTGCCAGCAGCGTAGGTTTCGAGGGAGGGTTGGTGCAGTACTTC
TRBJ2-7	TRBV4-1	-	TRBD1	CASSLRQGPYEQYF	TGCGCCAGCAGCCTTCGACAGGGGCCTTACGAGCAGTACTTC
TRBJ2-3	TRBV6-1	-	TRBD2	CASSEALGAGGGTDTQYF	TGTGCCAGCAGTGAAGCGCTCGGAGCGGGAGGGGGCACAGATACGCAGTATTTT
TRBJ2-7	TRBV29-1	-	TRBD1	CSVLGQPFGEQYF	TGCAGCGTTCTGGGACAGCCTTTTGGGGAGCAGTACTTC
TRBJ2-3	TRBV7-3	few	TRBD2	CASSPSRLAGGPDTQYF	TGTGCCAGCAGCCCCAGTAGACTAGCGGGAGGCCCGGATACGCAGTATTTT
TRBJ1-1	TRBV5-1	-	-	CASSFSTGRTQAFF	TGCGCCAGCAGCTTTAGCACGGGAAGAACTCAAGCTTTCTTT